This is a list of T cell receptor beta chains from one sample in a study of cytomegalovirus exposure and HLA in healthy donors. The data were produced by immunoSEQ multiplex PCR, yet TCRdb's version contains in-frame clones alone and is incomplete. The sample contains approximately 150,000 clones, 60% to 80% of which appear only once. Sequencing was done on a sample of PBMCs. The receptors come from a man in his forties in good health and CMV-seronegative. The CDR3 runs from the conserved cysteine through the conserved F or W. The order of the fields is clone size, D gene, V gene, J gene, CDR3 protein, CDR3 DNA. D genes are given only for firm matches. The size field is filled for only some rows; it gives once, few, many or a size class.

clone size: -
D gene: TRBD2
V gene: TRBV7-9
J gene: TRBJ2-3
CDR3 protein: CASSPKTSGISTDTQYF
CDR3 DNA: TGTGCCAGCAGCCCTAAGACTAGCGGAATTAGCACAGATACGCAGTATTTT

clone size: -
D gene: TRBD1
V gene: TRBV11-3
J gene: TRBJ2-5
CDR3 protein: CASSLGDRAYFQETQYF
CDR3 DNA: TGTGCCAGCAGCTTGGGGGACAGAGCTTATTTCCAAGAGACCCAGTACTTC

clone size: few
D gene: TRBD2
V gene: TRBV4-3
J gene: TRBJ2-2
CDR3 protein: CASSQTRGTGELFF
CDR3 DNA: TGCGCCAGCAGTCAAACGCGGGGGACCGGGGAGCTGTTTTTT

clone size: -
D gene: -
V gene: TRBV7-2
J gene: TRBJ1-1
CDR3 protein: CASSLFGRNTEAFF
CDR3 DNA: TGTGCCAGCAGCTTATTTGGGCGGAACACTGAAGCTTTCTTT

clone size: -
D gene: TRBD1
V gene: TRBV4-3
J gene: TRBJ2-1
CDR3 protein: CASSQEWINPGGGEQFF
CDR3 DNA: TGCGCCAGCAGCCAAGAATGGATCAACCCAGGGGGCGGTGAGCAGTTCTTC

clone size: -
D gene: -
V gene: TRBV7-3
J gene: TRBJ2-3
CDR3 protein: CASSPLARGGTDTQYF
CDR3 DNA: TGTGCCAGCAGCCCGTTAGCCAGGGGAGGCACAGATACGCAGTATTTT

clone size: -
D gene: -
V gene: TRBV6-1
J gene: TRBJ1-2
CDR3 protein: CASSFWGGVGYTF
CDR3 DNA: TGTGCCAGCAGTTTCTGGGGGGGGGTGGGCTACACCTTC

clone size: -
D gene: TRBD2
V gene: TRBV7-9
J gene: TRBJ2-1
CDR3 protein: CAERGTTYNEQFF
CDR3 DNA: TGTGCCGAACGGGGGACTACCTACAATGAGCAGTTCTTC

clone size: -
D gene: -
V gene: TRBV9
J gene: TRBJ2-2
CDR3 protein: CASSVVGTPNTGELFF
CDR3 DNA: TGTGCCAGCAGCGTAGTAGGGACTCCAAACACCGGGGAGCTGTTTTTT

clone size: -
D gene: -
V gene: TRBV6-6
J gene: TRBJ2-2
CDR3 protein: CASSPRDYTGELFF
CDR3 DNA: TGTGCCAGCAGTCCCCGGGACTACACCGGGGAGCTGTTTTTT

clone size: -
D gene: TRBD1
V gene: TRBV4-3
J gene: TRBJ2-2
CDR3 protein: CASSHTSDRDGNTGELFF
CDR3 DNA: TGCGCCAGCAGCCATACTTCGGACAGGGACGGTAACACCGGGGAGCTGTTTTTT

clone size: -
D gene: TRBD1
V gene: TRBV6-1
J gene: TRBJ1-1
CDR3 protein: CASTGQGATEAFF
CDR3 DNA: TGTGCCAGCACAGGACAGGGGGCCACTGAAGCTTTCTTT

clone size: -
D gene: -
V gene: TRBV11-3
J gene: TRBJ1-1
CDR3 protein: CASSSDSSNTEAFF
CDR3 DNA: TGTGCCAGCAGTTCGGACAGCTCCAACACTGAAGCTTTCTTT

clone size: -
D gene: TRBD1
V gene: TRBV6-1
J gene: TRBJ1-5
CDR3 protein: CASRPRGSHQPQHF
CDR3 DNA: TGTGCCAGCAGACCCAGGGGGAGCCATCAGCCCCAGCATTTT

clone size: -
D gene: TRBD1
V gene: TRBV7-9
J gene: TRBJ1-5
CDR3 protein: CASSSKGAAGGQPQHF
CDR3 DNA: TGTGCCAGCAGCTCCAAGGGGGCGGCGGGCGGGCAGCCCCAGCATTTT

clone size: -
D gene: -
V gene: TRBV21-1
J gene: TRBJ2-7
CDR3 protein: CASSIFRAAYVQYF
CDR3 DNA: TGTGCCAGCAGCATCTTCAGGGCGGCCTACGTGCAGTACTTC

clone size: -
D gene: -
V gene: TRBV5-1
J gene: TRBJ2-7
CDR3 protein: CASSGGQGGEQYF
CDR3 DNA: TGCGCCAGCAGCGGTGGGCAGGGTGGCGAGCAGTACTTC

clone size: few
D gene: -
V gene: TRBV13
J gene: TRBJ2-7
CDR3 protein: CASSLGGGVKDYEQYF
CDR3 DNA: TGTGCCAGCAGCTTGGGAGGGGGAGTTAAGGACTACGAGCAGTACTTC

clone size: -
D gene: TRBD1
V gene: TRBV28
J gene: TRBJ1-5
CDR3 protein: CASGHPDREYQPQHF
CDR3 DNA: TGTGCCAGCGGACATCCGGACAGGGAGTATCAGCCCCAGCATTTT

clone size: -
D gene: TRBD1
V gene: TRBV19
J gene: TRBJ1-1
CDR3 protein: CASRITGGNTEAFF
CDR3 DNA: TGTGCCAGTAGAATTACAGGGGGAAACACTGAAGCTTTCTTT

clone size: -
D gene: TRBD1
V gene: TRBV5-1
J gene: TRBJ1-2
CDR3 protein: CASSLAGGQGALGYGYTF
CDR3 DNA: TGCGCCAGCAGCTTGGCCGGGGGACAGGGGGCTCTGGGCTATGGCTACACCTTC

clone size: -
D gene: TRBD1
V gene: TRBV7-2
J gene: TRBJ1-1
CDR3 protein: CASSLRTGDNTEAFF
CDR3 DNA: TGTGCCAGCAGCCTGCGGACAGGGGACAACACTGAAGCTTTCTTT

clone size: -
D gene: -
V gene: TRBV9
J gene: TRBJ2-7
CDR3 protein: CASSQQGYEQYF
CDR3 DNA: TGTGCCAGCAGCCAGCAGGGGTACGAGCAGTACTTC

clone size: -
D gene: -
V gene: TRBV14
J gene: TRBJ1-2
CDR3 protein: CASSQAAGLNGYTF
CDR3 DNA: TGTGCCAGCAGCCAAGCCGCAGGATTAAATGGCTACACCTTC